Described below is a single TCR beta chain sequence and its context. The antigen is undetermined. This entry comes from a study of fetal regulatory T cell absence and autoimmunity. Sequencing used immunoSEQ multiplex PCR; TCRdb keeps in-frame clones, though not all of them. The sample includes around 100,000 clones, roughly 78% of them seen just once. The germline V gene encodes CDR1 SGHRS and CDR2 YFSETQ. Trimming pared 1 base from V and 5 bases from J, leaving 10 bases between. The CDR3 spans 13 residues. Findings and caveats of the study: Compared with cord blood, pancreas showed oligoclonal TCR enrichment, some clones over 90-fold. Antigen-driven pancreatic autoimmunity before birth in IPEX was inferred from oligoclonal enrichment.

The receptor's source is a male donor with IPEX syndrome. The chain has TRBV5-1 and TRBJ2-7, with a weak D call TRBD1 (6 bases). The material sequenced was pancreas tissue. This CDR3 reads CASSLYRTDEQYF. Written as DNA, the CDR3 is TGCGCCAGCAGCTTGTATCGGACAGACGAGCAGTACTTC.